A selection of T cell receptor beta chains follows, all from one sample in a study of control samples from healthy donors and cancer patients. Method: immunoSEQ multiplex PCR; TCRdb's copy keeps in-frame clones and lacks some. Altogether 120,000 or so clones are present, around 86% being singletons, with the ten largest covering around 8.7%. Sequenced: blood. The source of these receptors is a middle-aged man in good health. Each CDR3 is given with its conserved first and last residue. A D gene is named only where the DNA matches it firmly. The listing skips clone size in some rows; elsewhere it reads once, few, many or a size class.

D gene	CDR3 length	clone size	V gene	J gene	CDR3 protein	CDR3 DNA
.	13	.	TRBV6-5	TRBJ1-4	CASSYRGNEKLFF	TGTGCCAGCAGTTACCGGGGGAATGAAAAACTGTTTTTT
TRBD1	16	.	TRBV3-1/TRBV3-2	TRBJ2-2	CASSQAGTGGPGELFF	TGTGCCAGCAGCCAAGCCGGGACAGGGGGCCCCGGGGAGCTGTTTTTT
TRBD1	14	.	TRBV11-3	TRBJ1-1	CASSTDAPTGKAFF	TGTGCCAGCAGCACTGACGCCCCGACAGGGAAAGCTTTCTTT
.	12	few	TRBV29-1	TRBJ1-2	CSSWTANYGYTF	TGCAGCTCATGGACCGCGAACTATGGCTACACCTTC
.	13	once	TRBV25-1	TRBJ1-2	CASVGVGLGGYTF	TGTGCCAGCGTCGGGGTTGGGCTGGGTGGCTACACCTTC
.	13	.	TRBV18	TRBJ1-1	CASSPVMNTEAFF	TGTGCCAGCTCACCAGTCATGAACACTGAAGCTTTCTTT
.	12	.	TRBV29-1	TRBJ2-2	CSVVGSAGELFF	TGCAGCGTTGTGGGTTCTGCCGGGGAGCTGTTTTTT
.	16	.	TRBV7-2	TRBJ1-1	CASSLGESTPITEAFF	TGTGCCAGCAGCTTAGGGGAGTCGACCCCAATCACTGAAGCTTTCTTT
.	16	.	TRBV3-1/TRBV3-2	TRBJ1-1	CASSPRQRGWDTEAFF	TGTGCCAGCAGCCCCCGACAGAGGGGCTGGGACACTGAAGCTTTCTTT
TRBD2	15	.	TRBV7-3	TRBJ2-5	CASSLRGGALETQYF	TGTGCCAGCAGCTTACGCGGGGGGGCGCTGGAGACCCAGTACTTC
TRBD2	15	.	TRBV7-9	TRBJ2-5	CASSLTSGGLQTQYF	TGTGCCAGCAGCTTAACTAGCGGGGGGCTTCAGACCCAGTACTTC
.	13	few	TRBV5-4	TRBJ1-1	CASSLSVITEAFF	TGTGCCAGCAGCTTGTCGGTGATCACTGAAGCTTTCTTT